This T cell receptor beta chain is from a study of Ad26.COV2.S vaccination and SARS-CoV-2 variants (dated by TCRdb to the early 2020s). About the full investigation: Donors in the vaccine arm were drawn from COV1001, a multicentre, randomized, double-blind, placebo-controlled phase I-IIa trial testing Ad26.COV2.S in healthy adults. Sequencing of the TCRbeta repertoire served to evaluate the specificity and breadth of SARS-CoV-2-reactive T cell receptors following Ad26.COV2.S vaccination. Participants in the trial were split at random into five groups of five each, receiving low-dose or high-dose Ad26.COV2.S once or twice, or else placebo on both occasions. The TCR-sequenced set comprised approximately 30 samples: around 20 Ad26.COV2.S vaccine recipients, 5 placebo recipients and 8 SARS-CoV-2 convalescent individuals. Throughout the experiments and outcome assessment, investigators stayed blinded to trial group allocation. Ad26.COV2.S was administered intramuscularly at a dose of 5x10^10 or 1x10^11 viral particles, either as one shot or as two shots given 56 days apart. Overall results and qualifications from the work: Vaccine and placebo recipients had comparable non-spike TCR breadth, which fits with the vaccine containing only spike. Ad26.COV2.S recipients had higher spike-specific TCR breadth than placebo recipients (P = 0.0014). The authors noted that total T cell responses may have been underestimated by the TCR breadth and depth analyses. After vaccination, spike-specific CD8+ and CD4+ T cell responses were reported to show substantial breadth. The study was not powered to compare responses between vaccine doses or regimens.

About this clone itself: What antigen it recognizes has not been identified. No qualities accompany the bases; no much larger clone lies one base away.

The immunoSEQ Assay was the method used to sequence TCRbeta CDR3 regions. After extraction, genomic DNA underwent amplification by bias-controlled multiplex PCR, followed by high-throughput sequencing. The original methods were these. To quantify the absolute abundance of every unique TCRbeta CDR3 region, sequences were collapsed and filtered. T cell fraction was estimated by normalizing TCRbeta template counts to usable DNA, with usable DNA measured through amplification of reference genes found in all nucleated cells. Repertoire TCRs were annotated as SARS-CoV-2-specific by exact matching of V gene, CDR3 amino acid sequence and J gene to a known reactive TCR set. The reference SARS-CoV-2 TCR set came from MIRA and was filtered for enrichment in COVID-19-positive ImmuneCODE repertoires, removing public or cross-reactive TCRs. Drawing on the MIRA antigens, annotated TCRs were analysed further at the level of specific ORF or position within ORF. Breadth was defined as annotated unique rearrangements over total unique productive rearrangements; depth was the summed frequency of those rearrangements. Group comparisons of TCR breadth used two-sided Wilcoxon rank-sum tests. TCRdb re-hosts the immuneACCESS table, in-frame sequences only. Its copies lack some clones; in the studies checked, an unresolved V gene accounts for under half of them, and the cause for the rest is not known. V, J and clone size reflect that table, while D and trimming were determined from the DNA. The sample table holds around 340,000 clones, of which less than 90% were seen once. The ten top clones hold 6.4% of the sample.

What this sample's treatment or condition label stands for: some 20 received Ad26.COV2.S at low or high dose, single or two shots; 5 received placebo; per-sample allocation not given. Repertoires of vaccine and placebo recipients were sequenced from samples taken on day 63 after the first injection. In Cohort 1b, about two dozen adults aged 18-55 years were enrolled at a single site in Boston, USA, between 29 July and 7 August 2020. Ad26.COV2.S consisted of a replication-incompetent adenovirus type 26 vector by which a prefusion-stabilized SARS-CoV-2 spike protein from the original Wuhan strain was expressed. This TCR derives from a person between 18 and 65 years old who received the Ad26.COV2.S COVID-19 vaccine or a placebo. The sample in question was peripheral blood, obtained in a trial of Ad26.COV2.S vaccine versus placebo.

The DNA is TGTGCCAGCAGCTCTACAGGGGGCGTAACTGAAGCTTTCTTT. Translated, this gives CASSSTGGVTEAFF. The chain links TRBV7-9 with TRBJ1-1, with TRBD1 matching 9 junction bases. At the junction V is shortened by 4 bases and J by 5 bases; bases outside the gene matches: 5. The germline V gene encodes CDR1 SEHNR and CDR2 FQNEAQ (reference sequence). Including the terminal cysteine and phenylalanine, the CDR3 comprises 14 residues. Only the CDR3 portion is preserved as DNA: 42 bases, with reading frame beginning at the first base.